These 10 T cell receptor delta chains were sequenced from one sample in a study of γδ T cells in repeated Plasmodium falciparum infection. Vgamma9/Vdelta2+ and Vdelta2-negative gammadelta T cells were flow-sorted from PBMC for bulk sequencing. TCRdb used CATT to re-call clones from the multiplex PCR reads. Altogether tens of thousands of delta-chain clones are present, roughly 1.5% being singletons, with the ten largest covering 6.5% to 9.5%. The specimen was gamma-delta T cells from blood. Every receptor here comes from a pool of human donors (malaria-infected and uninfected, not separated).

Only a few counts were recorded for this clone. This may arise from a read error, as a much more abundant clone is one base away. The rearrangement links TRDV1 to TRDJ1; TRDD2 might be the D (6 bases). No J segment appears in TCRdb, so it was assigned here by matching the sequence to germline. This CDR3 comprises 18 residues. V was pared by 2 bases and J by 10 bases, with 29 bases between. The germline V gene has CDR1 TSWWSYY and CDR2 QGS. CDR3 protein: CALGEECEHGLPPGGLIF. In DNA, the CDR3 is TGTGCTCTTGGGGAAGAATGTGAGCATGGCCTTCCGCCGGGGGGACTCATCTTT.

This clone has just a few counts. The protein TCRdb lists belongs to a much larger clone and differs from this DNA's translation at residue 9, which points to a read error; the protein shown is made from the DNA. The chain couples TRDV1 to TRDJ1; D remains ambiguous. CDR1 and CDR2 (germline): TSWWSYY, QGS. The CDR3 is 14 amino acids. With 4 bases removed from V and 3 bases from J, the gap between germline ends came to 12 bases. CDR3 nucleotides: TGTGCTCTTGGGGCACCCAAAAACGCCGATAAACTCATCTTT. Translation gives CALGAPKNADKLIF.

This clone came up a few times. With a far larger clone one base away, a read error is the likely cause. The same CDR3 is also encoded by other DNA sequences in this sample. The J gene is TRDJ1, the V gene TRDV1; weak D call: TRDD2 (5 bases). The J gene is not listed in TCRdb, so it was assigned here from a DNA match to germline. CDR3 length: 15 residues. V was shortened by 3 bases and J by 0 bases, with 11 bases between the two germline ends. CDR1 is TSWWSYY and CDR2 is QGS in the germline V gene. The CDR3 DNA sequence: TGTGCTCTTGGGGATAGGCCCTTCTACACCGATAAACTCATCTTT. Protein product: CALGDRPFYTDKLIF.

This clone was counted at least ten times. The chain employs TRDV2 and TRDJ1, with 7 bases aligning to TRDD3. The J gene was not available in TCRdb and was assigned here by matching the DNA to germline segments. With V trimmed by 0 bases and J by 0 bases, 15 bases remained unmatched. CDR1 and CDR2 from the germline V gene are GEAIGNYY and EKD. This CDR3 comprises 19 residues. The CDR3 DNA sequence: TGTGCCTGTGACACCGTGCGGGGGTGGATGGGGGACAACACCGATAAACTCATCTTT. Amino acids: CACDTVRGWMGDNTDKLIF.

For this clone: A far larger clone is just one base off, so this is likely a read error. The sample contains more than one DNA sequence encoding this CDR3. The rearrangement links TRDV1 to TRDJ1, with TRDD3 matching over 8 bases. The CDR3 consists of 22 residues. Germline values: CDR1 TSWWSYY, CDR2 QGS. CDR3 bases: TGTGCTCTTGGGGAACTAAGACTGACCTTCTGGGGGAAAACTAGCTACACCGATAAGCTCATCTTT. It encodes CALGELRLTFWGKTSYTDKLIF.

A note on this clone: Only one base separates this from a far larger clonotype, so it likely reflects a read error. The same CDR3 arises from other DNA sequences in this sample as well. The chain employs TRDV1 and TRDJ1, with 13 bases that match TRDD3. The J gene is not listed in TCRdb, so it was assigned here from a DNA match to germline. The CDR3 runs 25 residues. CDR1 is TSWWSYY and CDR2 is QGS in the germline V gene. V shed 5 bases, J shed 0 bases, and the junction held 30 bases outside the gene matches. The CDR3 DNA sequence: TGTGCTCTTGGGAGCCTTCCGCGGGGCCTTACTGGGGGATACGCGTTTCCCCCGTACACCGATAAACTCATCTTT. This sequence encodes CALGSLPRGLTGGYAFPPYTDKLIF.

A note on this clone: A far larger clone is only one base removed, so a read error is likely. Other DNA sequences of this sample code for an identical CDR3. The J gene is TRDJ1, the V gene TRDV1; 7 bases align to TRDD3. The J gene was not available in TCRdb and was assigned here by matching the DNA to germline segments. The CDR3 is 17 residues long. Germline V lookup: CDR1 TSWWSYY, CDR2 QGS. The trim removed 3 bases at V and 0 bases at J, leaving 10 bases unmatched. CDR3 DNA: TGTGCTCTTGGGGATGTCCCTGGGGGTTTGTACACCGATAAACTCATCTTT. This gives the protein CALGDVPGGLYTDKLIF.

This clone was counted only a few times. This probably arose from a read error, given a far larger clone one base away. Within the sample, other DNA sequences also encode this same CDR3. This CDR3 reads CALGETLGLPSVLGDTYTDKLIF. CDR3 coding DNA: TGTGCTCTTGGGGAAACTTTAGGTCTTCCCTCGGTACTAGGGGATACTTACACCGATAAACTCATCTTT. The genes are TRDV1 and TRDJ1, with TRDD3 matching over 8 bases. TCRdb records no J gene; here it was assigned by comparing the DNA to germline. In germline, CDR1 is TSWWSYY, CDR2 QGS. The CDR3 is 23 amino acids. J lost 0 bases, V lost 2 bases, and 26 bases had no gene match.

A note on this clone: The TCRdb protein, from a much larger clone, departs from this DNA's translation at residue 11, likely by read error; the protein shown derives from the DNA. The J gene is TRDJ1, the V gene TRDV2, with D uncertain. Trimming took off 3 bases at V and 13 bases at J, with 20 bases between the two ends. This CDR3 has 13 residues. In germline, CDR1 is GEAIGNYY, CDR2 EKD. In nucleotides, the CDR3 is TGTGCCTGTGACGTCCGACGGGTCCCCGAACCCATCTTT. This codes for CACDVRRVPEPIF.

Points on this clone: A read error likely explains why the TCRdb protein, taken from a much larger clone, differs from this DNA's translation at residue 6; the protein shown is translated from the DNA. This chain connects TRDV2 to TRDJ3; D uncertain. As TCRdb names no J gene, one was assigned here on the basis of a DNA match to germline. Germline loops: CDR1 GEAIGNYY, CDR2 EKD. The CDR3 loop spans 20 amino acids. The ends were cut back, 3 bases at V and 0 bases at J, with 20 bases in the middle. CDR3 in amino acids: CACDLPSDVPRSWDTRQMFF. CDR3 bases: TGTGCCTGTGACCTCCCCTCGGACGTCCCCCGCTCCTGGGACACCCGACAGATGTTTTTC.